These 7 T cell receptor beta chains share one sample of origin, sequenced in a study of blood T cell repertoires in COVID-19. This table comes from immunoSEQ multiplex PCR, and its TCRdb copy is limited to in-frame clones, with some not included. The sample shows 250,000 to 300,000 clones, approximately 85% of them seen only once. Material for sequencing was peripheral blood. The receptors were gathered from a woman aged 25 to 39 with acute or convalescent COVID-19.

V usage is TRBV5-5 and J usage is TRBJ2-5; 7 bases are a match to TRBD1. The CDR3 contains 14 residues. Germline trimming cut 3 bases from V and 5 bases from J; bases unmatched to any gene: 7. In germline, CDR1 is SGHKS, CDR2 YYEKEE (reference sequence). CDR3 amino acids: CASSSYDREETQYF. The DNA for the CDR3 is TGTGCCAGCAGCTCATATGACAGGGAGGAGACCCAGTACTTC.

This clone was detected only once. The chain is built from TRBV7-2 and TRBJ2-2, with no clear D. This CDR3 spans 14 amino acids. From germline, CDR1 is SGHTA and CDR2 FQGNSA. The V and J ends lost 1 base and 3 bases respectively, with 6 bases between them. This CDR3 reads CASSLGVDTGELFF. The CDR3 DNA is TGTGCCAGCAGCTTAGGAGTGGACACCGGGGAGCTGTTTTTT.

The genes are TRBV6-6 and TRBJ1-5; D is ambiguous. The CDR3 totals 14 residues. V was pared by 4 bases and J by 7 bases, with 14 bases between. Germline V lookup: CDR1 MNHNY, CDR2 SVGAGI (reference sequence). DNA of the CDR3: TGTGCCAGCAGTTTGGCGGGCAAAGGGCAGCCCCAGCATTTT. This translates into CASSLAGKGQPQHF.

This clone was recorded a few times. The chain joins TRBV19 to TRBJ1-5; maybe TRBD1 (6 bases). Germline V gene sequence: CDR1 LNHDA, CDR2 SQIVND (reference sequence). This CDR3 contains 14 residues. V shed 3 bases and J shed 4 bases, with 10 bases lying between them. CDR3 bases: TGTGCCAGTAGTATCCGGGACAATAATCAGCCCCAGCATTTT. Protein sequence: CASSIRDNNQPQHF.

The genes are TRBV14 and TRBJ2-5; 8 nucleotides agree with TRBD1. This CDR3 has 18 amino acids. Germline assignment: CDR1 SGHDN and CDR2 FVKESK. V shed 4 bases and J 7 bases; nucleotides not matched to a gene: 20. CDR3 nucleotides: TGTGCCAGCAGCCTTTCTCTTCTCCAGGGGGCGGCCGAGGGGACCCAGTACTTC. Residues: CASSLSLLQGAAEGTQYF. Together with reference TRBV14 and TRBJ2-5, the CDR3 gives the full variable domain: EAGVTQFPSHSVIEKGQTVTLRCDPISGHDNLYWYRRVMGKEIKFLLHFVKESKQDESGMPNNRFLAERTGGTYSTLKVQPAELEDSGVYFCASSLSLLQGAAEGTQYFGPGTRLLVL.

The genes are TRBV7-2 and TRBJ2-1; TRBD2 matches 7 bases. The CDR3 is made up of 15 amino acids. CDR1 is SGHTA, CDR2 FQGNSA, per germline. V was pared by 5 bases and J by 5 bases, with 9 bases of the junction left unmatched. CDR3 amino acids: CASSPGLGFNNEQFF. For the CDR3, the DNA is TGTGCCAGCAGCCCCGGACTAGGATTCAACAATGAGCAGTTCTTC.

This clone was seen only once. The germline gene is not matched at one end of the junction; a read error may be the cause. The chain employs TRBV25-1 and TRBJ2-2; D perhaps matches TRBD1 (6 bases). The CDR3 is 16 residues long. The V gene's germline CDR1 is MGHDK and CDR2 SYGVNS. CDR3 nucleotide sequence: TGTGCCAGCAGCGAATGGGGGCAGACGAACACCGGGGAGCTGTTTTTT. Residues: CASSEWGQTNTGELFF. Combining the CDR3 with reference TRBV25-1 and TRBJ2-2 gives the whole variable domain EADIYQTPRYLVIGTGKKITLECSQTMGHDKMYWYQQDPGMELHLIHYSYGVNSTEKGDLSSESTVSRIRTEHFPLTLESARPSHTSQYLCASSEWGQTNTGELFFGEGSRLTVL.